A selection of T cell receptor beta chains follows, all from one sample in a study of T-cell reconstitution after alpha-beta-depleted transplantation in children. TCRdb reprocessed the PCR reads via MiXCR and lists one record per CDR3 protein. Seen here are 550,000 to 800,000 distinct CDR3 sequences, under 15% observed once, and the top ten hold 0.79%. This specimen was PBMCs, taken before TCRalphabeta/CD19-depleted stem cell transplant. These receptor sequences come from a girl aged 2 to 10 with congenital amegakaryocytic thrombocytopenia, due to receive a stem cell transplant. CDR3s include the opening cysteine and the closing phenylalanine or tryptophan. D genes are given only for firm matches. Clone size appears in some rows only: once, few, many, or a class for an expanded clone.

v_gene,j_gene,d_gene,abundance,CDR3nt,CDR3aa
TRBV20-1,TRBJ2-3,.,.,TGCAGTGCTAGCGGGCCCCCTGGGGATACGCAGTATTTT,CSASGPPGDTQYF
TRBV5-1,TRBJ2-1,.,many,TGCGCCAGCAGAACCGGACAGCACAATGAGCAGTTCTTC,CASRTGQHNEQFF
TRBV20-1,TRBJ2-3,.,.,TGCAGTGCCCAGGTGGTGGCAGATACGCAGTATTTT,CSAQVVADTQYF
TRBV5-1,TRBJ2-3,.,many,TGCGCCAGCAGCTTCGTCCCCCTGGGGGCAGATACGCAGTATTTT,CASSFVPLGADTQYF
TRBV5-1,TRBJ2-5,.,many,TGCGCCAGCAGCTTGGCTGTTCCCGGAAAAGAGACCCAGTACTTC,CASSLAVPGKETQYF
TRBV3-1,TRBJ2-5,.,few,TGTGCCAGCAGCAACATAGGGGACCAGTACTTC,CASSNIGDQYF
TRBV7-6,TRBJ2-7,TRBD1,many,TGTGCCAGCAGCTTAGTTCAGGGGGCGCCGTACGAGCAGTACTTC,CASSLVQGAPYEQYF
TRBV12-3/TRBV12-4,TRBJ1-5,TRBD1,few,TGTGCCAGCAGTTTCTTGACAGGGGATCAGCCCCAGCATTTT,CASSFLTGDQPQHF
TRBV28,TRBJ2-1,TRBD1,few,TGTGCCAGCAGTTTATCCCTGGGCAGGGGGTTTAACAATGAGCAGTTCTTC,CASSLSLGRGFNNEQFF
TRBV18,TRBJ2-1,.,.,TGTGCCAGCTCAAACCAGGATGAGCAGTTCTTC,CASSNQDEQFF
TRBV19,TRBJ1-1,.,.,TGTGCCAGTAATATAGGTCGGGGCGGCACTGAAGCTTTCTTT,CASNIGRGGTEAFF
TRBV5-1,TRBJ2-7,.,many,TGCGCCAGCAGCTTGCTCGGACTGATTACCTACGAGCAGTACTTC,CASSLLGLITYEQYF
TRBV28,TRBJ1-2,.,many,TGTGCCAGCAGCAGATATAACTATGGCTACACCTTC,CASSRYNYGYTF
TRBV28,TRBJ2-2,.,.,TGTGCCAGCAGTTTATCCCCCCAAACTACTATTGGGAACACCGGGGAGCTGTTTTTT,CASSLSPQTTIGNTGELFF
TRBV5-6,TRBJ2-5,.,many,TGTGCCAGCAGCGGTGACAGGCAAGAGACCCAGTACTTC,CASSGDRQETQYF
TRBV12-3/TRBV12-4,TRBJ2-1,.,many,TGTGCCAGCAGTTACAGGGAGGAGCAGTTCTTC,CASSYREEQFF
TRBV19,TRBJ2-7,.,many,TGTGCCAGTAGTCCCCAGGGTCCTCCCTACGAGCAGTACTTC,CASSPQGPPYEQYF
TRBV5-5,TRBJ2-7,.,.,TGTGCCAGCAGCCCGGGGCCTCTGGACAGCTCCTACGAGCAGTACTTC,CASSPGPLDSSYEQYF